The entry below describes one T cell receptor beta chain. Its antigen is unknown. The record originates from a study of blood T cells in healthy people across ages. As for the study in general: Template-switching capture recovered about one barcoded beta molecule per two T cells. Points from the study as a whole: Both naive CD4+ cell counts and diversity were greater in long-lived donors than in aged donors. Changes in expanded clonotypes were possibly confounded, as the CMV status of donors was unknown.

Isolation of PBMCs gave at least 7 million cells per sample. Sample-barcoded 5' priming and a J-beta primer mix drove a second PCR of roughly 7 to 11 cycles. TCRdb re-called the 5' RACE reads through MiXCR, storing one row per CDR3 protein. The repertoire consists of over 1,500,000 distinct CDR3 sequences, with 39% occurring once and the leading ten covering 23%. V shed 2 bases and J 7 bases; nucleotides not matched to a gene: 8. There are 14 residues in the CDR3. Germline V lookup: CDR1 MNHNY, CDR2 SVGAGI (reference sequence). This TCR was sampled from a human donor in good health. The chain joins TRBV6-6 to TRBJ2-7; TRBD2 matches 7 bases. The sequenced sample consisted of blood. CDR3 amino acids: CASSYPGGSNEQYF. DNA for the CDR3: TGTGCCAGCAGTTACCCCGGGGGGAGCAATGAGCAGTACTTC.